This TCR beta chain comes out of a study of cytomegalovirus exposure and HLA in healthy donors. Findings and limits, study-wide: In a later analysis, a missense DCLRE1C variant was linked to TCR beta V- and J-gene trimming. Confirmation was obtained in vitro that three CMV-associated chains are specific for CMV antigens.

The CDR3 loop spans 11 amino acids. Per germline, CDR1 DFQATT and CDR2 SNEGSKA (reference sequence). V was shortened by 6 bases and J by 12 bases, with 14 bases between the two germline ends. As for this clone: Its target is not known.

Each of the donors was a healthy bone marrow donor. In the PCR, 60 Vbeta and 13 Jbeta primers were used. In the original processing: Per a later analysis, the number of unique TCR beta chains was about 80 million, of which 8.5 million to 11 million were shared. Only in-frame clones appear in the TCRdb table, and some are missing; sequencing was by immunoSEQ multiplex PCR. The DNA gave D and trimming, while V, J and clone size come from that table. This listing includes 200,000 to 250,000 clones. The V and J genes are TRBV20-1 and TRBJ2-2, with a tentative D call TRBD1 (7 bases). Sequences were obtained from PBMCs. This TCR was recovered from a woman aged 30 to 39 in good health and CMV-seropositive. The CDR3 protein is CSASQGGKLFF. The CDR3 DNA follows: TGCAGTGCGAGTCAGGGGGGAAAGCTGTTTTTT.